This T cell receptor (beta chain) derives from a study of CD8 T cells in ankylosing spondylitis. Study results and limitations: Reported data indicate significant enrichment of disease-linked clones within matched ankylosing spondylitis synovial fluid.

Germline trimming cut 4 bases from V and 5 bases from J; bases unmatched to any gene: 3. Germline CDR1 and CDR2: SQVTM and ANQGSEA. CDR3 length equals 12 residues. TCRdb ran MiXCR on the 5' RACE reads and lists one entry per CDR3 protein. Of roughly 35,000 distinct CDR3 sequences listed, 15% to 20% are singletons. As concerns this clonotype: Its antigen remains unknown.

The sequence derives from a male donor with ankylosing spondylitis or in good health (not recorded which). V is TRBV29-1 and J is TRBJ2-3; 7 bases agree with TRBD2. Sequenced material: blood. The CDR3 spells CSVVPSGDTQYF. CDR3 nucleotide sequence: TGCAGCGTTGTCCCTAGCGGAGATACGCAGTATTTT.